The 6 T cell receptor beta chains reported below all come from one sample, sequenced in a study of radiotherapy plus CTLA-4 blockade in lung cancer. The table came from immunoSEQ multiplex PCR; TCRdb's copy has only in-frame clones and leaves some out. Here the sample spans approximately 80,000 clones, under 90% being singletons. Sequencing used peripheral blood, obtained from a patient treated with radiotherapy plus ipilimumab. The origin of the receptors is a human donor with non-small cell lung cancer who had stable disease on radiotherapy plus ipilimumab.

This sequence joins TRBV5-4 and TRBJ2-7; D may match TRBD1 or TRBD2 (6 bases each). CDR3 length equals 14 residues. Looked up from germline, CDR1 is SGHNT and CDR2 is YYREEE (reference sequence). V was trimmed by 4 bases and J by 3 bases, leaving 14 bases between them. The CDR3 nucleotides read TGTGCCAGCAGCCACCCCAGGGGAGGCTACGAGCAGTACTTC. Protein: CASSHPRGGYEQYF.

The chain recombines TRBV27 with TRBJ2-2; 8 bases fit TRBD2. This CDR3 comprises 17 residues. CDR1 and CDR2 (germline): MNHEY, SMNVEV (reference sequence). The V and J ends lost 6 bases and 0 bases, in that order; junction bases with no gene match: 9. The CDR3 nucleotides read TGTGCCAGCAGCCCGGGGAAGGGACTAGCGAACACCGGGGAGCTGTTTTTT. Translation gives CASSPGKGLANTGELFF.

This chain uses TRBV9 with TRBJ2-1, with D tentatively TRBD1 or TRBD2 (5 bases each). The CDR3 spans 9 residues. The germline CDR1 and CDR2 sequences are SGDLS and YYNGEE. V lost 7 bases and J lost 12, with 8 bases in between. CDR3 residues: CASGTGQFF. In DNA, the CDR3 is TGTGCCAGCGGGACCGGGCAGTTCTTC.

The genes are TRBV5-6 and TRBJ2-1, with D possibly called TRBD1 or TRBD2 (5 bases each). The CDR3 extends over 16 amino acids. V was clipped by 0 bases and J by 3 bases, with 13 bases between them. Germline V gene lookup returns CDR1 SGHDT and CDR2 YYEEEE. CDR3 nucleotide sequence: TGTGCCAGCAGCTTGGATCGGGGCAGAATCTACAATGAGCAGTTCTTC. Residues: CASSLDRGRIYNEQFF.

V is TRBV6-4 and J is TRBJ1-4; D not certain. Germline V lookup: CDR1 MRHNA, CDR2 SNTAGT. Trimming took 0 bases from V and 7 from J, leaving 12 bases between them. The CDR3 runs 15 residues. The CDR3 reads CASSDSEGESEKLFF. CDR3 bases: TGTGCCAGCAGTGACTCGGAGGGTGAGAGTGAAAAACTGTTTTTT.

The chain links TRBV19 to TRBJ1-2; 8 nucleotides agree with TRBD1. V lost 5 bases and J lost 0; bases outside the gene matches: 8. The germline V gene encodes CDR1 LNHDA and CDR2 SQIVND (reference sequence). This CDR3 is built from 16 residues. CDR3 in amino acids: CASSRSDRATNYGYTF. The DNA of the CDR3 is TGTGCCAGTAGTCGCTCGGACAGGGCCACTAACTATGGCTACACCTTC.